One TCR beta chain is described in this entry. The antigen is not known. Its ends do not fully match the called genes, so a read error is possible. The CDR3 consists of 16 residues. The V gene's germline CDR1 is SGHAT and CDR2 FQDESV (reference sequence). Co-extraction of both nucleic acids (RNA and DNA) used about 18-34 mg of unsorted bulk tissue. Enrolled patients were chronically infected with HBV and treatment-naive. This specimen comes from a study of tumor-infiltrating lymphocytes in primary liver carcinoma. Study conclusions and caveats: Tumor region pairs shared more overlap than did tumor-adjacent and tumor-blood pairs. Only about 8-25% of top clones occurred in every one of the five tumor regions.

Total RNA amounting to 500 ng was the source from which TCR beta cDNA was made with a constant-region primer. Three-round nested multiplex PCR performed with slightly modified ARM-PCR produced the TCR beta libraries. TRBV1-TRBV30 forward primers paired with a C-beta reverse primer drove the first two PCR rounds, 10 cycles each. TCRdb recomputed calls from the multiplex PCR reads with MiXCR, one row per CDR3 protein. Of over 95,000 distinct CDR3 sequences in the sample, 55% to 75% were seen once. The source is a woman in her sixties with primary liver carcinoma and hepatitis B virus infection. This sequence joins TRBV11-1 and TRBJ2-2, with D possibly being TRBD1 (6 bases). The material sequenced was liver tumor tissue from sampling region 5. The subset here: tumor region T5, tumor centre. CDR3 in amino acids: CASSPTGSILTGELFF. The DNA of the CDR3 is TGTGCCAGCAGCCCAACAGGGAGCATACTCACCGGGGAGCTGTTTTTC.